The 18 T cell receptor beta chains below come from one sample, sequenced in a study of blood T cell repertoires in COVID-19. Sequenced by immunoSEQ multiplex PCR; TCRdb stores in-frame clones only, minus some. The sample holds 130,000 to 150,000 clones; about four fifths are singletons and the top ten take more than 7%. What was sequenced was peripheral blood. The receptor set was obtained from a human donor with acute or convalescent COVID-19. The donor label of this sample is uncertain.

The rearrangement joins TRBV9 to TRBJ1-2; unclear D gene. The CDR3 extends over 16 amino acids. Germline CDR1 is SGDLS and CDR2 is YYNGEE. Trimming pared 4 bases from V and 0 bases from J, leaving 16 bases between. Here the CDR3 reads CASSPSYRGSNYGYTF. The CDR3 nucleotides are TGTGCCAGCAGCCCCTCTTACCGGGGTTCTAACTATGGCTACACCTTC.

The rearrangement links TRBV15 to TRBJ1-5; D is uncertain. Germline V gene sequence: CDR1 LNHNV, CDR2 YYDKDF (reference sequence). This CDR3 comprises 19 residues. The V gene lost 1 base and the J gene lost 0 bases, with 19 bases spanning the gap. This chain's CDR3 is CATSRVLALVGSSNQPQHF. CDR3 sequence (DNA): TGTGCCACCAGCAGAGTTCTCGCCTTAGTGGGGAGTAGCAATCAGCCCCAGCATTTT.

J is TRBJ2-1 and V is TRBV11-1, with 9 bases fitting TRBD2. The trim removed 0 bases at V and 10 bases at J, leaving 16 bases unmatched. Germline V gene lookup returns CDR1 SGHAT and CDR2 FQDESV (reference sequence). This CDR3 spans 18 amino acids. The CDR3 DNA reads TGTGCCAGCAGCTTAGCTCGGGGGGCTAGCGGGGTCCCCTTGGAGCAGTTCTTC. It translates to CASSLARGASGVPLEQFF.

The V gene is TRBV11-2, the J gene TRBJ1-1; no definite D call. V lost 4 bases and J lost 1, with 10 bases in between. From germline, CDR1 is SGHAT and CDR2 FQNNGV. The CDR3 consists of 14 residues. Written as DNA, the CDR3 is TGTGCCAGCAGCTCCCACGGAGGGAACACTGAAGCTTTCTTT. Translated: CASSSHGGNTEAFF. The complete variable domain, with remaining parts taken from reference TRBV11-2 and TRBJ1-1, reads EAGVAQSPRYKIIEKRQSVAFWCNPISGHATLYWYQQILGQGPKLLIQFQNNGVVDDSQLPKDRFSAERLKGVDSTLKIQPAKLEDSAVYLCASSSHGGNTEAFFGQGTRLTVV.

V is TRBV6-5 and J is TRBJ1-1, with a weak D call TRBD1 (5 bases). Trimming took 6 bases from V and 1 from J, leaving 12 bases between them. Germline V lookup: CDR1 MNHEY, CDR2 SVGAGI. This CDR3 spans 14 amino acids. The CDR3 reads CASSNWGGNTEAFF. The CDR3 nucleotides read TGTGCCAGCAGCAACTGGGGGGGGAACACTGAAGCTTTCTTT.

V is TRBV11-2 and J is TRBJ1-1; tentative D call: TRBD1 (6 bases). From germline, CDR1 is SGHAT and CDR2 FQNNGV. The CDR3 sequence is 16 residues long. Trimming took 5 bases from V and 4 from J, leaving 20 bases between them. CDR3 DNA: TGTGCCAGCAGCCCCGGGCAGGGGCGAAGGAGCACTGAAGCTTTCTTT. Its protein is CASSPGQGRRSTEAFF.

The chain links TRBV19 to TRBJ2-3, with TRBD2 as a possible D gene (6 bases). The CDR3 extends over 15 amino acids. V was clipped by 7 bases and J by 4 bases, with 18 bases between them. Germline CDR1 is LNHDA and CDR2 is SQIVND (reference sequence). CDR3 in DNA: TGTGCCAGTACCGGACGGCGGGGCAGAGCAGATACGCAGTATTTT. It specifies CASTGRRGRADTQYF.

V and J are TRBV4-1 and TRBJ1-2; D gene ambiguous. Germline V CDR1 and CDR2: MGHRA, YSYEKL. The CDR3 has 13 amino acids. Trimming shortened V by 3 bases and J by 1 base, and 6 bases separated the two germline ends. DNA of the CDR3: TGCGCCAGCAGCCACCCCGGTAACTATGGCTACACCTTC. This encodes CASSHPGNYGYTF.

The rearrangement joins TRBV29-1 to TRBJ1-1, with TRBD1 matching 10 bases. The CDR3 contains 13 residues. Germline V gene data show CDR1 as SQVTM and CDR2 as ANQGSEA. V lost 7 bases to trimming and J lost 5 bases; unmatched junction nucleotides: 7. Here the CDR3 reads CSGGTGEYTEAFF. The CDR3 nucleotides are TGCAGCGGCGGGACAGGGGAATATACTGAAGCTTTCTTT. Based on the CDR3 plus reference TRBV29-1 and TRBJ1-1, the full variable domain is SAVISQKPSRDICQRGTSLTIQCQVDSQVTMMFWYRQQPGQSLTLIATANQGSEATYESGFVIDKFPISRPNLTFSTLTVSNMSPEDSSIYLCSGGTGEYTEAFFGQGTRLTVV.

The V and J genes are TRBV24-1 and TRBJ1-5; TRBD1 is a possible D gene (5 bases). The better agreement between TRBJ1-3 and the DNA end casts doubt on the J call. This CDR3 comprises 13 residues. CDR1 is KGHDR, CDR2 SFDVKD, per germline. CDR3 residues: CATSAFGDSPIYF. In nucleotides, the CDR3 is TGTGCCACCAGTGCCTTCGGAGACAGCCCTATATATTTT.

The gene calls are TRBV7-9 and TRBJ1-5; D remains unclear. There are 15 residues in the CDR3. Germline CDR1 is SEHNR and CDR2 is FQNEAQ (reference sequence). V lost 5 bases and J 3 bases, leaving 14 bases between the germline ends. CDR3 sequence: CASSPGTAPNQPQHF. The DNA of the CDR3 is TGTGCCAGCAGCCCAGGAACGGCCCCCAATCAGCCCCAGCATTTT.

This clone was found a few times. Compared with germline, one end of the junction differs, possibly owing to a read error. The CDR3 loop is CASRPHYRDQDAQYF. For the CDR3, the DNA is TGTGCCAGTAGGCCTCACTACAGGGACCAAGATGCGCAGTATTTT. J is TRBJ2-3 and V is TRBV19; D is perhaps TRBD1 (6 bases). CDR1 is LNHDA, CDR2 SQIVND, per germline (reference sequence). There are 15 residues in the CDR3.

The J gene is TRBJ2-3, the V gene TRBV10-3; tentatively, D is TRBD1 (5 bases). The length of the CDR3 is 15 residues. V gave up 2 bases and J gave up 2 bases, with 11 bases separating them. CDR1 ENHRY and CDR2 SYGVKD come from the germline V gene. The DNA of the CDR3 is TGTGCCATCAGTGAGGTGGGGCCCCCCACAGATACGCAGTATTTT. As protein: CAISEVGPPTDTQYF.

This clone showed up just once. The CDR3 DNA follows: TGTGCCAGCTCACCAAGTCCCCCGGGGAATTCACCCCTCCACTTT. Protein sequence: CASSPSPPGNSPLHF. V gene TRBV18 combines with J gene TRBJ1-6; D is unresolved. Germline V gene data show CDR1 as KGHSH and CDR2 as LQKENI. Trimming took off 2 bases at V and 7 bases at J, with 12 bases between the two ends. The CDR3 contains 15 residues.

V gene TRBV2 combines with J gene TRBJ1-1; perhaps TRBD1 as D (5 bases). CDR1 and CDR2 from the germline V gene are SNHLY and FYNNEI. The CDR3 spans 14 residues. V lost 4 bases, J lost 3 bases, and 12 bases lay in between. The CDR3 sequence is CASSGGGVDTEAFF. The CDR3 nucleotides read TGTGCCAGCAGTGGAGGAGGGGTCGACACTGAAGCTTTCTTT.

The chain joins TRBV18 to TRBJ1-2; TRBD1 might be the D (5 bases). The CDR3 contains 15 residues. Germline V gene data show CDR1 as KGHSH and CDR2 as LQKENI. Between the trimmed V and J ends, which lost 3 bases and 4 bases, there was a span of 15 bases. The CDR3 coding sequence is TGTGCCAGCTCACCGGGCGGGGCGAGTAGCTATGGCTACACCTTC. Amino acids: CASSPGGASSYGYTF.

This sequence joins TRBV5-6 and TRBJ1-1, with 7 bases aligning to TRBD1. Germline trimming cut 3 bases from V and 1 base from J; bases unmatched to any gene: 9. This CDR3 is built from 16 residues. The germline V gene has CDR1 SGHDT and CDR2 YYEEEE. The CDR3 DNA reads TGTGCCAGCAGCTCGGACAGGAAATATCAGAACACTGAAGCTTTCTTT. It encodes CASSSDRKYQNTEAFF.

This clone was observed a few times. This chain joins TRBV2 and TRBJ1-3; D perhaps matches TRBD1 (6 bases). Germline CDR1 is SNHLY and CDR2 is FYNNEI. With 5 bases removed from V and 8 bases from J, the gap between germline ends came to 16 bases. The CDR3 runs to 14 residues. DNA of the CDR3: TGTGCCAGCAGTCTAGGACAGCTAGGAGACACCATATATTTT. Protein sequence: CASSLGQLGDTIYF.